This is a list of T cell receptor beta chains from one sample in a study of blood T cell repertoires in COVID-19. Using immunoSEQ multiplex PCR, the repertoire was profiled, and TCRdb retains in-frame clones only, with some absent. The repertoire holds over 150,000 clones, with 83% as singletons. The sample consisted of peripheral blood. These receptors were obtained from a woman in her seventies with COVID-19, enrolled during active disease. The CDR3 runs from the conserved cysteine through the conserved F or W. The order of the fields is V gene, J gene, CDR3 protein.

>TRBV3-1/TRBV3-2|TRBJ1-5
CASSNTKRTGNNQPQHF
>TRBV9|TRBJ1-5
CASSVGVGDNQPQHF
>TRBV7-2|TRBJ2-1
CASSFRQTSSYNEQFF
>TRBV18|TRBJ1-1
CASSPDGTPTLNTEAFF
>TRBV29-1|TRBJ2-3
CSVLRGANTQYF
>TRBV10-1|TRBJ2-7
CTSKTIAYEQYF
>TRBV28|TRBJ2-4
CASSSEAGGLAKNIQYF
>TRBV6-5|TRBJ2-7
CASSYSPGERYEQYF
>TRBV7-2|TRBJ2-2
CASSPTSGRTNTGELFF
>TRBV5-6|TRBJ1-6
CASSQLGQTRSPLHF
>TRBV30|TRBJ1-1
CAWTDRRNTEAFF
>TRBV7-9|TRBJ1-6
CASSLGTASGSPLHF
>TRBV20-1|TRBJ1-2
CSASSPDYGYTF